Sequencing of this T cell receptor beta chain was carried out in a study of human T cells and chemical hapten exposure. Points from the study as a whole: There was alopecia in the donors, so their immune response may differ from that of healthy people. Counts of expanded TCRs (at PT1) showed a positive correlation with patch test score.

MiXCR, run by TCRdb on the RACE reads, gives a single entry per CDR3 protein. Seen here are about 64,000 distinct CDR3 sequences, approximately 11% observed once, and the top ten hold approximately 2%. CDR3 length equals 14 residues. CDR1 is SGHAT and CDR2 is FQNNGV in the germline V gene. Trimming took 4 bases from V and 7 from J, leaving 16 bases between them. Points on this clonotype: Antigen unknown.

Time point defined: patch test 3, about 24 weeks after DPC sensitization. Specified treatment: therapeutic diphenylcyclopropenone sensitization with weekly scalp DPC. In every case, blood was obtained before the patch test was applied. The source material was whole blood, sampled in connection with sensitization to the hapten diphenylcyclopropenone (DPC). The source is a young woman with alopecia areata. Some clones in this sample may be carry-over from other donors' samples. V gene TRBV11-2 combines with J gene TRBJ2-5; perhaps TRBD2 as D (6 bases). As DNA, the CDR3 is TGTGCCAGCAGCTCTACGGGACTCCCGAGGACCCAGTACTTC. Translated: CASSSTGLPRTQYF.